The rows below give T cell receptor beta chains drawn from one sample of a study of blood T cells in healthy people across ages. TCRdb recomputed calls from the 5' RACE reads with MiXCR, one row per CDR3 protein. The sample comprises roughly 800,000 distinct CDR3 sequences, over 45% of which are singletons, and 20% to 25% rests with the top ten. Sequenced sample: blood. Source of these receptors: a young man in good health. Both conserved end residues are part of each CDR3. The D gene is left open where the match is weak. Expanded clones are given a class, and other clones once, few, many or no size at all.

CDR3 length,V gene,clone size,J gene,D gene,CDR3 protein,CDR3 DNA
16,TRBV3-1,-,TRBJ2-5,-,CASSTASWGAVGTQYF,TGTGCCAGCAGCACCGCCTCCTGGGGGGCGGTGGGGACCCAGTACTTC
15,TRBV10-3,-,TRBJ2-7,-,CAISDRDPVSYEQYF,TGTGCCATCAGTGACAGGGATCCTGTCTCCTACGAGCAGTACTTC
15,TRBV5-1,-,TRBJ2-5,-,CASSLEGGSQETQYF,TGCGCCAGCAGCTTGGAGGGGGGAAGCCAGGAGACCCAGTACTTC
15,TRBV2,-,TRBJ2-7,-,CASSEGQGFRGEQYF,TGTGCCAGCAGTGAGGGGCAGGGTTTTAGGGGCGAGCAGTACTTC
15,TRBV12-3/TRBV12-4,many,TRBJ2-7,TRBD2,CASRTSGSAGYEQYF,TGTGCCAGCCGGACTAGCGGGAGTGCGGGATACGAGCAGTACTTC
17,TRBV12-3/TRBV12-4,-,TRBJ2-5,-,CASSLRLWGAPSMEQYF,TGTGCCAGCAGTTTAAGGCTATGGGGGGCCCCCAGTATGGAGCAGTACTTC
16,TRBV25-1,-,TRBJ2-3,TRBD1,CASSEGTGVNTDTQYF,TGTGCCAGCAGTGAAGGGACAGGGGTGAACACAGATACGCAGTATTTT
14,TRBV7-2,-,TRBJ2-2,-,CASSIAQGTGELFF,TGTGCCAGCAGCATCGCACAGGGCACCGGGGAGCTGTTTTTT
15,TRBV7-2,-,TRBJ2-5,TRBD2,CASSQTSGKTNEQYF,TGTGCCAGCAGCCAAACTAGCGGCAAGACCAATGAGCAGTACTTC
11,TRBV7-2,-,TRBJ2-3,-,CTSNLADTQYF,TGTACCAGCAACCTCGCAGATACGCAGTATTTT
13,TRBV7-9,-,TRBJ2-7,-,CASSLGPSDEQYF,TGTGCCAGCAGCTTAGGACCGAGCGACGAGCAGTACTTC
14,TRBV12-3/TRBV12-4,-,TRBJ1-2,TRBD1,CASSPRQGGDGYTF,TGTGCCAGCAGCCCGAGACAGGGGGGTGATGGCTACACCTTC
12,TRBV29-1,-,TRBJ2-7,TRBD2,CSASSGSGEQYF,TGCAGCGCATCTAGCGGGAGTGGCGAGCAGTACTTC
16,TRBV7-2,once,TRBJ2-1,-,CASGPLPTSSYNEQFF,TGTGCCAGCGGACCTCTCCCCACCAGCTCCTACAATGAGCAGTTCTTC
13,TRBV28,many,TRBJ2-5,-,CASSFWPTETQYF,TGTGCCAGCAGTTTCTGGCCCACAGAGACCCAGTACTTC
16,TRBV20-1,few,TRBJ2-5,TRBD2,CSAAWGAIAGEETQYF,TGCAGTGCCGCTTGGGGTGCTATAGCGGGAGAAGAGACCCAGTACTTC
15,TRBV6-5,-,TRBJ1-1,-,CASSWGTPLNTEAFF,TGTGCCAGCAGTTGGGGGACCCCTCTGAACACTGAAGCTTTCTTT
15,TRBV7-2,-,TRBJ2-3,TRBD2,CASSPRGGSTDTQYF,TGTGCCAGCAGCCCCCGGGGGGGTAGCACAGATACGCAGTATTTT
14,TRBV29-1,-,TRBJ1-2,-,CSVVSPGNSYGYTF,TGCAGCGTTGTTTCCCCAGGGAACAGTTATGGCTACACCTTC
13,TRBV5-6,-,TRBJ2-3,-,CASSQKLTDTQYF,TGTGCCAGCAGCCAAAAACTCACAGATACGCAGTATTTT
16,TRBV6-4,-,TRBJ2-3,TRBD2,CASSVGLAGGPDTQYF,TGTGCCAGCAGCGTGGGACTAGCGGGGGGCCCAGATACGCAGTATTTT
15,TRBV6-1,few,TRBJ2-7,TRBD2,CASKIGAGPPYEQYF,TGTGCCAGCAAGATAGGAGCGGGGCCGCCTTACGAGCAGTACTTC
15,TRBV15,-,TRBJ2-7,-,CATSRDKDSRGEQYF,TGTGCCACCAGCAGAGATAAGGACAGCCGAGGCGAGCAGTACTTC
11,TRBV20-1,-,TRBJ1-4,-,CSASLAEKLFF,TGCAGTGCTAGTTTGGCGGAAAAACTGTTTTTT
12,TRBV29-1,-,TRBJ2-7,-,CSVGGLIDEQYF,TGCAGCGTTGGGGGGCTAATCGATGAGCAGTACTTC
12,TRBV6-6,few,TRBJ1-1,-,CASRVSQPEAFF,TGTGCCAGCAGGGTATCCCAGCCCGAAGCTTTCTTT
14,TRBV11-2,-,TRBJ2-5,-,CASSPGTPRQTQYF,TGTGCCAGCAGCCCCGGGACACCCCGTCAGACCCAGTACTTC
11,TRBV29-1,few,TRBJ2-4,-,CSVVWGTEQYF,TGCAGCGTTGTTTGGGGGACGGAGCAGTACTTC
16,TRBV4-1,-,TRBJ2-6,TRBD1,CASSQDEGAGANVLTF,TGCGCCAGCAGCCAAGATGAGGGGGCCGGGGCCAACGTCCTGACTTTC